Here is one T cell receptor beta chain with its context. Its specificity is unknown. Treatment: roughly ten-day PBMC culture with coronavirus spike peptide pools or control peptides (ViraFEST assay). Expansion of antigen-specific T cells with peptide pools by ViraFEST preceded sequencing of TCRs. Investigators isolated CD4+ T cells by negative selection after 10 days of culture. V was clipped by 1 base and J by 5 bases; unmatched bases: 8. CDR3 length: 17 residues. The data originate from a study of vaccination and CD4 T cells after COVID-19. Study-wide points: Nearly all convalescent vaccine-specific clones, 304 of 307, recognized only SARS-CoV-2 spike.

Cultured CD4+ T cells had their DNA profiled by the Oncomine TCR Beta short-read assay. TCRdb reprocessed the PCR reads with MiXCR, giving one entry per CDR3 protein. Of roughly 16,000 distinct CDR3 sequences listed, approximately 26% are singletons. Sequencing was done on a sample of cultured CD4+ T cells from blood. The chain couples TRBV12-3 or TRBV12-4 to TRBJ2-3; 11 positions agree with TRBD2. The receptor's source is a human donor with COVID-19. The CDR3: CASSLGFSGGARDTQYF. Written as DNA, the CDR3 is TGTGCCAGCAGTTTAGGGTTTAGCGGGGGGGCGAGAGATACGCAGTATTTT.